This T cell receptor (beta chain) was profiled in a study of CD8 T cells in Susac syndrome. Germline-derived CDR1 and CDR2 are KGHSH and LQKENI. Deletions cut 1 base from V and 2 bases from J, with 15 bases between. The CDR3 is 16 amino acids. The RNA, 0.5 to 1 ug, was put through reverse transcription using random hexamers. An immunoSEQ multiplex PCR amplified TCR beta CDR3 over 54 Vbeta and 13 Jbeta. TCRdb passed the immunoSEQ multiplex PCR reads through MiXCR, listing each CDR3 protein once. The data show hundreds of thousands of distinct CDR3 sequences, 90% to 95% seen once. Source material: CD8+ T cells from PBMCs. The TCR sequence derives from a human donor with multiple sclerosis. V and J are TRBV18 and TRBJ2-7; D possibly uses TRBD1 or TRBD2 (5 bases each). CDR3 nucleotide sequence: TGTGCCAGCTCACCACGAGAGGGGCGCAGTACCTACGAGCAGTACTTC. Encoded protein: CASSPREGRSTYEQYF. Using reference TRBV18 and TRBJ2-7 for the parts outside the CDR3, the full variable domain is NAGVMQNPRHLVRRRGQEARLRCSPMKGHSHVYWYRQLPEEGLKFMVYLQKENIIDESGMPKERFSAEFPKEGPSILRIQQVVRGDSAAYFCASSPREGRSTYEQYFGPGTRLTVT.